Following are 10 T cell receptor beta chains from one sample sequenced in a study of blood T cell repertoires in COVID-19. Profiled with immunoSEQ multiplex PCR; TCRdb holds only in-frame clones, not every one. This sample has roughly 180,000 clones, with approximately 89% found just once. What was sequenced was PBMCs or T cells enriched from blood (not recorded which). The receptors here all came from a man aged 35 to 55 who had recovered from COVID-19.

This sequence joins TRBV27 and TRBJ2-2; TRBD1 is a possible D gene (5 bases). Looked up from germline, CDR1 is MNHEY and CDR2 is SMNVEV (reference sequence). The CDR3 has 18 residues. Trimming removed 3 bases at V and 6 bases at J, with 23 bases between. The CDR3 DNA follows: TGTGCCAGCAGTTTGATGAAACAACCAAGGGGATATGCCGGGGAGCTGTTTTTT. Amino acids: CASSLMKQPRGYAGELFF.

The J gene is TRBJ1-1, the V gene TRBV2, with TRBD1 matching 12 bases. The length of the CDR3 is 16 residues. Looked up from germline, CDR1 is SNHLY and CDR2 is FYNNEI. J gave up 9 bases and V 6 bases, and 14 bases lay outside the gene matches. The CDR3 nucleotides read TGTGCCAGCAGGGGGGACAGGGGGCCGAGAGGGATCAAAGCTTTCTTT. Its translation: CASRGDRGPRGIKAFF.

The chain links TRBV5-1 to TRBJ1-2; D is undetermined. Between the trimmed V and J ends, which lost 1 base and 4 bases, there was a span of 20 bases. From germline, CDR1 is SGHRS and CDR2 YFSETQ. The CDR3 totals 17 residues. As DNA, the CDR3 is TGCGCCAGCAGCTTGAACACCCGGGGAGGTTTGACCTATGGCTACACCTTC. Protein sequence: CASSLNTRGGLTYGYTF.

The chain carries TRBV11-3 and TRBJ2-2; D gene unclear. Deletions cut 0 bases from V and 0 bases from J, with 14 bases between. There are 18 residues in the CDR3. In germline, CDR1 is SGHNT, CDR2 YENEEA. CDR3 bases: TGTGCCAGCAGCTTAGAGCCCGCCGGGTCCGCGAACACCGGGGAGCTGTTTTTT. Encoded protein: CASSLEPAGSANTGELFF.

This rearrangement joins TRBV6-6 to TRBJ2-7; TRBD1 matches at 9 bases. The germline gives CDR1 MNHNY, CDR2 SVGAGI (reference sequence). The V and J ends lost 6 bases and 2 bases, in that order; junction bases with no gene match: 5. The CDR3 covers 14 residues. This CDR3 is CASRDRQGAYEQYF. DNA for the CDR3: TGTGCCAGCAGGGACCGACAGGGGGCCTACGAGCAGTACTTC.

The sample holds many counts of this clone. The rearrangement links TRBV2 to TRBJ2-6; TRBD1 matches 10 bases. The V gene's germline CDR1 is SNHLY and CDR2 FYNNEI. J lost 0 bases, V lost 10 bases, and 6 bases had no gene match. The CDR3 spans 16 residues. The CDR3 DNA sequence: TGTGCCATACTAAGGGACAGGGGCTCTGGGGCCAACGTCCTGACTTTC. Translation gives CAILRDRGSGANVLTF.

The rearrangement links TRBV5-1 to TRBJ2-3; TRBD2 aligns across 16 bases. Trimming cost V 4 bases and J 3 bases; bases outside gene matches: 2. This CDR3 contains 16 residues. Per the germline V gene, CDR1 is SGHRS and CDR2 is YFSETQ. CDR3 nucleotide sequence: TGCGCCAGCAGCGCGGGACTAGCGGGAGGGACAGATACGCAGTATTTT. It yields the protein CASSAGLAGGTDTQYF.

This clone came up once. The CDR3, as DNA: TGTGCCAGCAGTCAGGGCCCGGATGAAGCTTTCTTT. Translating it yields CASSQGPDEAFF. The chain recombines TRBV28 with TRBJ1-1; tentative D call: TRBD1 (5 bases). V was trimmed by 5 bases and J by 7 bases, leaving 11 bases between them. In germline, CDR1 is MDHEN, CDR2 SYDVKM. CDR3 length equals 12 residues.

The chain employs TRBV10-2 and TRBJ1-3; D not certain. The CDR3 loop spans 15 amino acids. Per the germline V gene, CDR1 is WSHSY and CDR2 is SAAADI. V shed 2 bases and J shed 2 bases, with 10 bases lying between them. As DNA, the CDR3 is TGCGCCAGCAGTGAGGGAGGGTCACCTGGAAACACCATATATTTT. Translating it yields CASSEGGSPGNTIYF.

The chain recombines TRBV27 with TRBJ2-7; 8 nucleotides match TRBD1. The germline V gene has CDR1 MNHEY and CDR2 SMNVEV (reference sequence). This CDR3 contains 15 residues. The V gene end was trimmed by 5 bases and the J gene end by 1 base; junction bases not matched to a gene: 7. CDR3 sequence (DNA): TGTGCCAGCAGTCCCGGGACAGGCCCATCCTACGAGCAGTACTTC. It yields the protein CASSPGTGPSYEQYF.